The 10 T cell receptor beta chains below come from one sample, sequenced in a study of blood T cell repertoires in COVID-19. The repertoire was sequenced with immunoSEQ multiplex PCR; TCRdb's copy has only in-frame clones and lacks some. This table holds approximately 230,000 clones, around nine tenths found once. Sequenced input: peripheral blood. The origin of the receptors is a man aged 80 or over with acute or convalescent COVID-19.

The rearrangement joins TRBV7-9 to TRBJ1-6; 8 bases map to TRBD1. V was clipped by 5 bases and J by 8 bases; unmatched bases: 5. Germline loops: CDR1 SEHNR, CDR2 FQNEAQ (reference sequence). The CDR3 contains 14 residues. CDR3 sequence reads: CASSMDREDSPLHF. Here the CDR3 DNA reads TGTGCCAGCAGCATGGACAGGGAGGATTCACCCCTCCACTTT.

V and J are TRBV29-1 and TRBJ2-1; tentative D call: TRBD2 (5 bases). The germline V gene encodes CDR1 SQVTM and CDR2 ANQGSEA. The CDR3 loop spans 11 amino acids. Trimming took off 3 bases at V and 9 bases at J, with 9 bases between the two ends. The CDR3 protein is CSVDRGPEQFF. The CDR3 DNA reads TGCAGCGTTGACCGGGGTCCTGAGCAGTTCTTC.

Here the CDR3 DNA reads TGTGCCAGCATCACTAGCGGGGGGTCCGGGGAGCTGTTTTTT. Its protein is CASITSGGSGELFF. The chain links TRBV6-5 to TRBJ2-2; 12 bases agree with TRBD2. The CDR3 spans 14 residues. Trimming cost V 7 bases and J 6 bases; bases outside gene matches: 3. Per germline, CDR1 MNHEY and CDR2 SVGAGI.

V and J are TRBV5-1 and TRBJ1-2; D is possibly TRBD1 (6 bases). This CDR3 region has 16 residues. The V gene lost 3 bases and the J gene lost 0 bases, with 15 bases spanning the gap. Germline values: CDR1 SGHRS, CDR2 YFSETQ. CDR3 nucleotide sequence: TGCGCCAGCAGCTCCGGTGGGACAAAGGCTAACTATGGCTACACCTTC. Its protein product is CASSSGGTKANYGYTF.

For the CDR3, the DNA is TGCGCCAGCAGCCAGGGACTAGCGGGAGGTGAGCAGTACTTC. The encoded protein is CASSQGLAGGEQYF. V usage is TRBV5-1 and J usage is TRBJ2-7, with 15 bases aligning to TRBD2. Germline lookup yields CDR1 SGHRS and CDR2 YFSETQ. This CDR3 region has 14 residues. The V gene end was trimmed by 4 bases and the J gene end by 7 bases; junction bases not matched to a gene: 3. Full variable domain (outside the CDR3, taken from reference TRBV5-1 and TRBJ2-7): KAGVTQTPRYLIKTRGQQVTLSCSPISGHRSVSWYQQTPGQGLQFLFEYFSETQRNKGNFPGRFSGRQFSNSRSEMNVSTLELGDSALYLCASSQGLAGGEQYFGPGTRLTVT.

The chain uses TRBV13 and TRBJ1-3, with D uncertain. The CDR3 is 17 residues long. V lost 5 bases and J lost 0, with 17 bases in between. Per germline, CDR1 PRHDT and CDR2 FYEKMQ (reference sequence). This chain's CDR3 is CASSLLAGGLSGNTIYF. Here the CDR3 DNA reads TGTGCCAGCAGCCTCCTAGCCGGAGGGCTCTCTGGAAACACCATATATTTT.

This clone appeared a few times. The rearrangement joins TRBV6-2 or TRBV6-3 to TRBJ2-7; tentatively, D is TRBD1 (5 bases). The ends were cut back, 4 bases at V and 2 bases at J, with 9 bases in the middle. The germline CDR1 and CDR2 sequences are MNHEY and SVGEGT. The CDR3 contains 13 residues. The CDR3 loop is CASSWGSTYEQYF. The CDR3 DNA reads TGTGCCAGCAGTTGGGGCAGCACCTACGAGCAGTACTTC.

The chain links TRBV27 to TRBJ2-7; 13 bases match TRBD2. Germline CDR1 reads MNHEY; CDR2 reads SMNVEV (reference sequence). Trimming removed 6 bases from V and 6 bases from J; junction bases left unmatched: 8. The CDR3 contains 15 residues. For the CDR3, the DNA is TGTGCCAGCAGAGGACTAGCGGGAGTTTCAGGCGAGCAGTACTTC. Translation: CASRGLAGVSGEQYF.

The chain combines TRBV11-1 with TRBJ1-6; 9 bases agree with TRBD1. This CDR3 has 15 amino acids. The germline V gene encodes CDR1 SGHAT and CDR2 FQDESV (reference sequence). The V and J ends lost 4 bases and 6 bases, in that order; junction bases with no gene match: 4. The CDR3 DNA reads TGTGCCAGCAGCTACACAGGGGGCCGTAATTCACCCCTCCACTTT. This translates into CASSYTGGRNSPLHF.

The genes are TRBV20-1 and TRBJ2-5; D unresolved. The germline V and J ends were trimmed by 5 bases and 2 bases, with 6 bases remaining between them. CDR1 is DFQATT, CDR2 SNEGSKA, per germline (reference sequence). The CDR3 totals 11 residues. CDR3 sequence reads: CSAVIQETQYF. Written as DNA, the CDR3 is TGCAGTGCTGTAATTCAAGAGACCCAGTACTTC.